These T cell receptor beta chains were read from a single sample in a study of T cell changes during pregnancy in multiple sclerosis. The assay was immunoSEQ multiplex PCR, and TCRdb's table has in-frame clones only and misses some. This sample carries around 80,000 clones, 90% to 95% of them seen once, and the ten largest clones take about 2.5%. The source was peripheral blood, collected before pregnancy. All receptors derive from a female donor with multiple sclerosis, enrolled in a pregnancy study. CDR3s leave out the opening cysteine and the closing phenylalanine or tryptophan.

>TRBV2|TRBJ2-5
ASSVWQIQETQY
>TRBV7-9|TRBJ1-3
ASSQGHGNTIY
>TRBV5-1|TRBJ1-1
ASSLAMYTEAF
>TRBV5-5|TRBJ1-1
ASSSEGAGLNTEAF
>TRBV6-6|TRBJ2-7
ASSPPTYEQY
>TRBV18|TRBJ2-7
ASSPLATGVHEQY
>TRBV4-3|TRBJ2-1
ASRLSGTGNNEQF
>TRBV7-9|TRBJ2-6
ASSPRTAGPGANVLT
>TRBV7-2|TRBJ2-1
ASSLGGSGGEAF
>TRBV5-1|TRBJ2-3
ASSLGLAGGPTLDTQY
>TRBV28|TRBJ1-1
ASSPGGAGGIMAF
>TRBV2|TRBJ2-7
ASRSRGPYEQY
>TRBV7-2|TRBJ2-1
ASTGTSGRVEQF
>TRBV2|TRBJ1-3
ASRQPSSGNTIY
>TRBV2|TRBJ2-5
ASSVPGAETQY
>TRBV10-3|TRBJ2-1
AISESEWTSGPNEQF
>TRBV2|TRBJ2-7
ASSEGGSGSYEQY
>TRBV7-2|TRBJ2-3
ASSITRDTQY
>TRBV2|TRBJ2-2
ASGQGGNTGELF
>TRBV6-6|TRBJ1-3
ASTEEEVGGNTIY
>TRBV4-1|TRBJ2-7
ASSQIPQITGAEQY
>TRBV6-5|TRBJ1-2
ASSTQGGSYGYT
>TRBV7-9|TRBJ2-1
ASSTRNRATSRGDEQF
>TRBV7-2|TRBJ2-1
ASSLSEGLGNEQF
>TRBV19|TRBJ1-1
ASTLSYPVNTEAF
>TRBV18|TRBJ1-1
ASSPLVRDTEAF
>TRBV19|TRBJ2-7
ASSSRLVPEQY
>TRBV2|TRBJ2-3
ASSEGGSTDTQY
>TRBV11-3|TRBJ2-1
ASSYRTQFDHNEQF
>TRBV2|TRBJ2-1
ASSPTGGGYNEQF
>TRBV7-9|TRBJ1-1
ASSLGGWTGEAF
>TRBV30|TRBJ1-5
AWSMGSGVNQPQH
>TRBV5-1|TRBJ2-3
ASSLQYRESDTQY